This T cell receptor (beta chain) was captured in a study of cytomegalovirus exposure and HLA in healthy donors. Study-wide points: Previously analyzed data showed that most TCR beta V segments were productive at a frequency of about 90% or about 30%. Highly shared sequence variants in one cluster were likely a sequencing artifact.

In nominal health when sampled, donors likely had unrecorded immune exposures nonetheless. The PCR ran on 60 Vbeta and 13 Jbeta primers. The repertoire was sequenced with immunoSEQ multiplex PCR; TCRdb's copy has only in-frame clones and lacks some. The table records about 150,000 clones, roughly 88% of them present only once. This clone was found once. Its antigen is undetermined. Germline V CDR1 and CDR2: MNHNY, SVGAGI (reference sequence). The CDR3 consists of 13 residues. The V and J ends lost 6 bases and 6 bases respectively, with 14 bases between them. Sample: PBMCs. J is TRBJ1-2 and V is TRBV6-6, with D possibly TRBD1 on 6 matching bases. The sequence derives from a woman between 35 and 50 years old in good health and CMV-seronegative. In DNA form, the CDR3 reads TGTGCCAGCAGCCCCAGGGGATACGATGGCTACACCTTC. Protein product: CASSPRGYDGYTF.